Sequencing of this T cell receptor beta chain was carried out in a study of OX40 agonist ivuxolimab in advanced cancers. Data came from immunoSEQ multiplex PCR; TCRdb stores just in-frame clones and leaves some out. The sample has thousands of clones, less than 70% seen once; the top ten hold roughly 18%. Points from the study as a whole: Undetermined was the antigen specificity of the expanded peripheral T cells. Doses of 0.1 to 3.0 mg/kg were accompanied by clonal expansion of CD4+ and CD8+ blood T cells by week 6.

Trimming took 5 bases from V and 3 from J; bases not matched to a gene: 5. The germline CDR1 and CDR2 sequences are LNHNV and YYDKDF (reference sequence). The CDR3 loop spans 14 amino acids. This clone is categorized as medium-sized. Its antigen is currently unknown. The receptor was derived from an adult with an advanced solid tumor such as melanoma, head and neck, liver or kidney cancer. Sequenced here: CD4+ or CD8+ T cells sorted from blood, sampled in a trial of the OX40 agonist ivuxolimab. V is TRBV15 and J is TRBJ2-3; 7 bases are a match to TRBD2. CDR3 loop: CATSGSRGTDTQYF. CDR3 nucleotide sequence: TGTGCCACCAGCGGTTCGCGGGGGACAGATACGCAGTATTTT.